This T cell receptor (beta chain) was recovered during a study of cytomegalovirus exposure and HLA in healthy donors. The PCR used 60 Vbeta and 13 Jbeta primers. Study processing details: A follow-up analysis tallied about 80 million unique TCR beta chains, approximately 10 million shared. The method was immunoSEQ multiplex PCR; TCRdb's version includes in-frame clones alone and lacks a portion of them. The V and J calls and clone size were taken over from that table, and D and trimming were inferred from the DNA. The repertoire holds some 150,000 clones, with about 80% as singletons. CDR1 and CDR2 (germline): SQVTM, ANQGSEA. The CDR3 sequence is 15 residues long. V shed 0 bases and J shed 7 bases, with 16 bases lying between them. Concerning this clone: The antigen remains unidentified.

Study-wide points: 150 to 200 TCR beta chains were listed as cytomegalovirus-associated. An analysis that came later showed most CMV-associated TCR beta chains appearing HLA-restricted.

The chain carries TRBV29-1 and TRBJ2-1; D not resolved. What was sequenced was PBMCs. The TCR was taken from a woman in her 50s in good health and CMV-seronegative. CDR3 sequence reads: CSVEEGPQVLNEQFF. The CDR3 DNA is TGCAGCGTTGAAGAGGGTCCCCAGGTTCTGAATGAGCAGTTCTTC.